Shown below are 21 T cell receptor beta chains from a single sample sequenced in a study of shared clonotypes between healthy human individuals. Libraries were prepared by immunoSEQ multiplex PCR; TCRdb keeps only in-frame clonotypes and omits some of them. The profile shows a few million clones, approximately 92% of them singletons. The sample comprised naive CD4+ T cells sorted from blood. Stated subset: CD45RA+ positively selected. The receptors come from a man younger than 35 in good health.

The V and J genes are TRBV19 and TRBJ2-1; the D call may be TRBD1 or TRBD2 (6 bases each). The CDR3 has 16 amino acids. The ends were cut back, 2 bases at V and 4 bases at J, with 15 bases in the middle. Germline V gene data show CDR1 as LNHDA and CDR2 as SQIVND (reference sequence). This chain's CDR3 is CASSIRGLQEYNEQFF. CDR3 sequence (DNA): TGTGCCAGTAGTATACGGGGGCTTCAAGAGTACAATGAGCAGTTCTTC.

The count of this clone is one. The genes are TRBV5-5 and TRBJ1-5, with TRBD1 matching over 7 bases. Per the germline V gene, CDR1 is SGHKS and CDR2 is YYEKEE (reference sequence). The CDR3 has 15 amino acids. Trimming removed 2 bases from V and 4 bases from J; junction bases left unmatched: 6. This CDR3 reads CASSLEGAPNQPQHF. CDR3 nucleotides: TGTGCCAGCAGCTTAGAGGGGGCTCCAAATCAGCCCCAGCATTTT.

DNA of the CDR3: TGTGCCAGCAGTGAGCGGGAGGGTCAGCCCCAGCATTTT. It translates to CASSEREGQPQHF. V and J are TRBV25-1 and TRBJ1-5; D uncertain. The CDR3 runs 13 residues. Germline CDR1 and CDR2: MGHDK and SYGVNS. V lost 3 bases to trimming and J lost 6 bases, with 9 bases between them.

The V gene is TRBV4-2, the J gene TRBJ1-2; no clear D gene. The CDR3 length is 16 residues. Germline CDR1 LGHNA, CDR2 YNFKEQ. Between the trimmed V and J ends, which lost 1 base and 3 bases, there was a span of 15 bases. The CDR3 loop is CASSQGMQSAYYGYTF. CDR3 nucleotides: TGTGCCAGCAGCCAAGGAATGCAGTCAGCTTACTATGGCTACACCTTC.

This clone has only one observation. This chain joins TRBV5-1 and TRBJ1-1; no reliable D call. Between the trimmed V and J ends, which lost 4 bases and 0 bases, there was a span of 10 bases. The CDR3 contains 14 residues. The germline V gene has CDR1 SGHRS and CDR2 YFSETQ. CDR3 coding DNA: TGCGCCAGCAGCAAGGACGGGATGAACACTGAAGCTTTCTTT. As protein: CASSKDGMNTEAFF.

The chain employs TRBV19 and TRBJ2-2; D might be TRBD1 (6 bases). This CDR3 is built from 15 residues. V was cut by 6 bases and J by 7 bases, with 18 bases left in between. Germline V gene data show CDR1 as LNHDA and CDR2 as SQIVND (reference sequence). The chain's CDR3 is CASRDTGLGNGELFF. The CDR3, as DNA: TGTGCCAGTAGAGATACAGGGCTCGGAAACGGGGAGCTGTTTTTT.

V usage is TRBV15 and J usage is TRBJ1-6; no clear D gene. This CDR3 contains 13 residues. CDR1 LNHNV and CDR2 YYDKDF come from the germline V gene (reference sequence). V dropped 8 bases and J dropped 8 bases, with 13 bases sitting between them. The CDR3 DNA reads as TGTGCCACCTCTCTGGGGTTTGATTCACCCCTCCACTTT. Encoded protein: CATSLGFDSPLHF.

J is TRBJ2-2 and V is TRBV27; 7 bases agree with TRBD2. CDR3 length equals 15 residues. J lost 3 bases, V lost 6 bases, and 7 bases had no gene match. Germline V CDR1 and CDR2: MNHEY, SMNVEV (reference sequence). Here the CDR3 DNA reads TGTGCCAGCAGAATGGGAGGGAGGGACACCGGGGAGCTGTTTTTT. It codes for CASRMGGRDTGELFF.

This chain joins TRBV5-1 and TRBJ2-3; TRBD1 or TRBD2 may be the D gene (6 bases each). The CDR3 has 14 residues. Germline V lookup: CDR1 SGHRS, CDR2 YFSETQ. Between the trimmed V and J ends, which lost 7 bases and 4 bases, there was a span of 16 bases. The CDR3 bases are TGCGCCAGCTATGGGGGGCAGCCGGCAGATACGCAGTATTTT. It yields the protein CASYGGQPADTQYF.

The chain recombines TRBV30 with TRBJ2-1; D may be TRBD2 (5 bases). The V gene lost 4 bases and the J gene lost 0 bases, with 10 bases spanning the gap. The CDR3 loop spans 14 amino acids. Looked up from germline, CDR1 is GTSNPN and CDR2 is SVGIG (reference sequence). The CDR3, as DNA: TGTGCCTGGAATGGGAGAGGCTCCTACAATGAGCAGTTCTTC. This codes for CAWNGRGSYNEQFF.

This chain connects TRBV6-5 to TRBJ2-4; D is unresolved. The CDR3 extends over 14 amino acids. Germline loops: CDR1 MNHEY, CDR2 SVGAGI. With 7 bases removed from V and 16 bases from J, the gap between germline ends came to 26 bases. The CDR3 loop reads CASTNDGTQANIYF. The CDR3 coding sequence is TGTGCCAGCACCAACGACGGTACCCAGGCCAACATATACTTC.

V and J are TRBV19 and TRBJ2-5; 7 nucleotides match TRBD1. The CDR3 runs 15 residues. The germline V gene has CDR1 LNHDA and CDR2 SQIVND (reference sequence). The J segment lost 3 bases and the V segment lost 5 bases, leaving 9 bases of the junction unmatched. The CDR3 bases are TGTGCCAGTAGTGGATTGCCCACAGGGGAAGAGACCCAGTACTTC. It encodes CASSGLPTGEETQYF.

CDR3 coding DNA: TGTGCCAGCAGCCCATACGGGGGAGCAGCTCTTGAAGCTTTCTTT. As protein: CASSPYGGAALEAFF. V usage is TRBV7-9 and J usage is TRBJ1-1; a possible D gene is TRBD1 (5 bases). With 5 bases removed from V and 7 bases from J, the gap between germline ends came to 20 bases. The CDR3 length is 15 residues. Germline CDR1 SEHNR, CDR2 FQNEAQ (reference sequence).

The CDR3 nucleotides are TGTGCCAGCAGCTTGACCGACAGGGCCCCCTATGGCTACACCTTC. Amino acids: CASSLTDRAPYGYTF. The chain recombines TRBV5-5 with TRBJ1-2; 7 nucleotides match TRBD1. The germline gives CDR1 SGHKS, CDR2 YYEKEE (reference sequence). V lost 1 base to trimming and J lost 4 bases; unmatched junction nucleotides: 7. CDR3 length: 15 amino acids.

This clone is a singleton in its sample. The chain carries TRBV19 and TRBJ2-1, with D perhaps TRBD2 (5 bases). The V gene lost 3 bases and the J gene lost 4 bases, with 16 bases spanning the gap. CDR3 length: 16 amino acids. Germline V lookup: CDR1 LNHDA, CDR2 SQIVND (reference sequence). The CDR3 DNA follows: TGTGCCAGTAGTATTTTGTGGAGCGGACCATACAATGAGCAGTTCTTC. Protein product: CASSILWSGPYNEQFF.

With regard to this clone: At the DNA level, this CDR3 is encoded by other sequences in the same sample as well. The V and J genes are TRBV10-3 and TRBJ1-4; D possibly corresponds to TRBD1 (6 bases). V gave up 6 bases and J gave up 7 bases, with 6 bases separating them. The CDR3 runs 11 residues. Per germline, CDR1 ENHRY and CDR2 SYGVKD. The CDR3 DNA reads as TGTGCCATCAGACAGGGTGAAAAACTGTTTTTT. This gives the protein CAIRQGEKLFF.

The chain employs TRBV9 and TRBJ2-1; tentative D call: TRBD2 (5 bases). There are 15 residues in the CDR3. CDR1 and CDR2 (germline): SGDLS, YYNGEE. Deletions cut 3 bases from V and 7 bases from J, with 17 bases between. This chain's CDR3 is CASSGPGNLRNEQFF. CDR3 in DNA: TGTGCCAGCAGCGGACCCGGGAACTTAAGGAATGAGCAGTTCTTC.

The V call is TRBV5-1, the J call TRBJ1-3; D possibly corresponds to TRBD1 (5 bases). The V gene lost 4 bases and the J gene lost 2 bases, with 13 bases spanning the gap. The CDR3 is 15 amino acids. The germline gives CDR1 SGHRS, CDR2 YFSETQ. The CDR3 reads CASSLGGSPGNTIYF. The CDR3 coding sequence is TGCGCCAGCAGCCTTGGGGGTTCTCCTGGAAACACCATATATTTT.

This chain links TRBV7-9 with TRBJ1-1, with D hard to call. The V end lost 1 base, the J end lost 0 bases, and 6 bases lay between the germline ends. The V gene's germline CDR1 is SEHNR and CDR2 FQNEAQ (reference sequence). The CDR3 runs to 14 residues. CDR3 sequence: CASSLDTVNTEAFF. CDR3 DNA sequence: TGTGCCAGCAGCTTAGACACAGTGAACACTGAAGCTTTCTTT. The full variable domain, in which reference TRBV7-9 and TRBJ1-1 provide the parts outside the CDR3, is DTGVSQNPRHKITKRGQNVTFRCDPISEHNRLYWYRQTLGQGPEFLTYFQNEAQLEKSRLLSDRFSAERPKGSFSTLEIQRTEQGDSAMYLCASSLDTVNTEAFFGQGTRLTVV.

The rearrangement uses TRBV5-1 and TRBJ2-5; D is ambiguous. V was pared by 0 bases and J by 3 bases, with 9 bases between. CDR1 is SGHRS and CDR2 is YFSETQ in the germline V gene. The CDR3 runs 14 residues. CDR3 nucleotide sequence: TGCGCCAGCAGCTTGGATTCGCCAGAAGAGACCCAGTACTTC. The encoded protein is CASSLDSPEETQYF.

The chain has TRBV4-1 and TRBJ2-5, with D perhaps TRBD2 (5 bases). Germline V lookup: CDR1 MGHRA, CDR2 YSYEKL. Trimming removed 1 base from V and 5 bases from J, with 14 bases in between. CDR3 length: 15 amino acids. This CDR3 reads CASSQGTSGMETQYF. The CDR3 DNA sequence: TGCGCCAGCAGCCAAGGCACTAGTGGTATGGAGACCCAGTACTTC.